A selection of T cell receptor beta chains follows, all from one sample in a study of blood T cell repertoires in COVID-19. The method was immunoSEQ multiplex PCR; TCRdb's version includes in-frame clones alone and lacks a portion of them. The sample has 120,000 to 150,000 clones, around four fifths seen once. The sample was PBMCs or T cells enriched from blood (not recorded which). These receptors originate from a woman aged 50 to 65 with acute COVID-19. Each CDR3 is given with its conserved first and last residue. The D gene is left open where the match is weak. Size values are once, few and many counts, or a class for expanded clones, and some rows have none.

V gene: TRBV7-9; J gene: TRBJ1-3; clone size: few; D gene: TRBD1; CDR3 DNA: TGTGCCAGCAGCCGACCGGGACAGCAATCTGGAAACACCATATATTTT; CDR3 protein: CASSRPGQQSGNTIYF
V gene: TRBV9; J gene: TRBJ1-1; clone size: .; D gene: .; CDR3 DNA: TGTGCCAGCAGCCCCGTAGGGGGGGCGCGGACTGAAGCTTTCTTT; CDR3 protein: CASSPVGGARTEAFF
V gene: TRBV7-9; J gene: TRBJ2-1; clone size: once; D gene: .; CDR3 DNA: TGTGCCAGCAGCGGGGGCGCAGGGCTCTCCTACAATGAGCAGTTCTTC; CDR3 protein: CASSGGAGLSYNEQFF
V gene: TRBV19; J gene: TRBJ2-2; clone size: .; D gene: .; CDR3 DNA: TGTGCCAGTAGTATGGTAGACACCGGGGAGCTGTTTTTT; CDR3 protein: CASSMVDTGELFF
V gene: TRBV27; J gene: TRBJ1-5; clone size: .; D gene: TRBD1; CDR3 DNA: TGTGCCAGCAGTTTACGCCCGGGACAGTTTTCAGACGGTCAGCCCCAGCATTTT; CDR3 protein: CASSLRPGQFSDGQPQHF
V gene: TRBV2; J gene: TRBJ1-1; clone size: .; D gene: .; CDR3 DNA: TGTGCCAGCAGTGATCGAGAGAACACTGAAGCTTTCTTT; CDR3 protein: CASSDRENTEAFF
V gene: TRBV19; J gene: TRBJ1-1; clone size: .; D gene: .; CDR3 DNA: TGTGCCAGTAGTATGGAGGCCCACGGAGCTTTCTTT; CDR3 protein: CASSMEAHGAFF
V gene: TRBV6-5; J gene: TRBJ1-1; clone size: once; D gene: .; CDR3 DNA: TGTGCCAGCAGTCCCCCCACAGGGCATGGTGGGGCTTTCTTT; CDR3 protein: CASSPPTGHGGAFF
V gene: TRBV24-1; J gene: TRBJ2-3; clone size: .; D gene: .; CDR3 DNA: TGTGCCACCAGTCGCGAGGCCATGCGGCCGCAGTATTTT; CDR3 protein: CATSREAMRPQYF
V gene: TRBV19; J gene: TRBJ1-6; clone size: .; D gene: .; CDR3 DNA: TGTGCCAGTAGTGGTAGCTTGCCAAGCTCCTATAATTCACCCCTCCACTTT; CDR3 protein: CASSGSLPSSYNSPLHF
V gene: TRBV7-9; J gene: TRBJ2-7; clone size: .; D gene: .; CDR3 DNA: TGTGCCAGCAGCTCGTCGGATCGGAGGGCCTACGAGCAGTACTTC; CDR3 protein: CASSSSDRRAYEQYF
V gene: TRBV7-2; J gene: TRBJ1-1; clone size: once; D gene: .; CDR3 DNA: TGTGCCAGCAGCTTAGAGCCGGTTGCTGAAGCTTTCTTT; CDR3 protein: CASSLEPVAEAFF
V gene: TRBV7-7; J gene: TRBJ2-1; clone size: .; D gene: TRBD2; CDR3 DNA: TGTGCTAGCAGCTTAGGGGCGGGAGGCTACAATGAGCAGTTCTTC; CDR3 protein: CASSLGAGGYNEQFF
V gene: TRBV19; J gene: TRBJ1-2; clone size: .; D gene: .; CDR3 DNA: TGTGCCAGCCAGAATCCGGGTGCAGGGGACGGCTACACCTTC; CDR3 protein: CASQNPGAGDGYTF
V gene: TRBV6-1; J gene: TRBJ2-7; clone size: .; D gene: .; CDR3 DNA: TGTGCCAGCAGTGAAGGACGGAGTACCTCCTACGAGCAGTACTTC; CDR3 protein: CASSEGRSTSYEQYF
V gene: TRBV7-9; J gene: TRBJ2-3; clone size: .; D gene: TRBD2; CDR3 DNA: TGTGCCAGCAGCTTCGTCCCGGGACTAGCGGGAGTGGGCGATACGCAGTATTTT; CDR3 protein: CASSFVPGLAGVGDTQYF
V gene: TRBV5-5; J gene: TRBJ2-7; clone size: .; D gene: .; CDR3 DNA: TGTGCCAGCAGCTTGGGAGGGTACGAGCAGTACTTC; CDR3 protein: CASSLGGYEQYF
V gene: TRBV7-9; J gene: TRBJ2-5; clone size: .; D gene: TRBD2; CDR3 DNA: TGTGCCAGCAGCCGTCCGCCGGGAGGGCGGGAGACCCAGTACTTC; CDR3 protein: CASSRPPGGRETQYF
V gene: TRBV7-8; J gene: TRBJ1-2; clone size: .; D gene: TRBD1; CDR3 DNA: TGTGCCAGCAGCCCGAGGGACAGCGCTAACTATGGCTACACCTTC; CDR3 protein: CASSPRDSANYGYTF
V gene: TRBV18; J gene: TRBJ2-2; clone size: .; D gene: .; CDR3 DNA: TGTGCCAGCTCACCACGTCGCACCGGGGAGCTGTTTTTT; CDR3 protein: CASSPRRTGELFF
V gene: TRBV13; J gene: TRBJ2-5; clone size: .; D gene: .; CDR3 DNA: TGTGCCAGCAGCGCCGGGACAAACGACAAAGAGACCCAGTACTTC; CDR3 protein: CASSAGTNDKETQYF
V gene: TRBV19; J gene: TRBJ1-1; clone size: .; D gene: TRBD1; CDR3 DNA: TGTGCCAGTAACCAGGGGGGCACTGAAGCTTTCTTT; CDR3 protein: CASNQGGTEAFF
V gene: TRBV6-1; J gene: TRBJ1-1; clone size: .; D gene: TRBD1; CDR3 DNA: TGTGCCAGCAGTGAAGAGGACAGGGGGCGCATCCGGCACACTGAAGCTTTCTTT; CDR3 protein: CASSEEDRGRIRHTEAFF
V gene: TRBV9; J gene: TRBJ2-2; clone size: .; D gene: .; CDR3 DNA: TGTGCCAGCAGCGCCAGGGAGGCCGGGGAGCTGTTTTTT; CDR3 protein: CASSAREAGELFF
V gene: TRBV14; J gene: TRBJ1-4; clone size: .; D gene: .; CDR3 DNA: TGTGCCAGCAGCCAGCGGCCAGACCCAACTAATGAAAAACTGTTTTTT; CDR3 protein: CASSQRPDPTNEKLFF
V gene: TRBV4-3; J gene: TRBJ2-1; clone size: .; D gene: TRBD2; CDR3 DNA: TGCGCCAGCAGCCAAGATACGACTAGCGGGTCTTACAATGAGCAGTTCTTC; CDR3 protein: CASSQDTTSGSYNEQFF
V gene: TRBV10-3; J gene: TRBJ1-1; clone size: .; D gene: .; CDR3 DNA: TGTGCCATCTCAGAGAACACTGAAGCTTTCTTT; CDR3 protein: CAISENTEAFF
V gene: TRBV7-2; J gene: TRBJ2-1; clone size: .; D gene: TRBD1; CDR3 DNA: TGTGCCAGCGGCACCCCGGGACAGCGGCAGTTCTTC; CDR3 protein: CASGTPGQRQFF
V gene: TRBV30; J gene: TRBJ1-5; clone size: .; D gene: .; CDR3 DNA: TGTGCCTGGAGTGACACAGGGAATCAGCCCCAGCATTTT; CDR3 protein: CAWSDTGNQPQHF
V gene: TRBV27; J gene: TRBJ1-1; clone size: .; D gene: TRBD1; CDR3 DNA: TGTGCCAGCAGTTTATTGGCAGGGGGAAGGACTGAAGCTTTCTTT; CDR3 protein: CASSLLAGGRTEAFF
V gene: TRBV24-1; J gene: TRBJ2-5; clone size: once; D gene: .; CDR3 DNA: TGTGCCACCAGTGATCGACGGGACTCGTCAAAAGAGACCCAGTACTTC; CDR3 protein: CATSDRRDSSKETQYF
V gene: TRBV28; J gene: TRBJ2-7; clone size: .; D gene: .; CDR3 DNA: TGTGCCAGCAGTGGAGGATACGAGCAGTACTTC; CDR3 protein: CASSGGYEQYF
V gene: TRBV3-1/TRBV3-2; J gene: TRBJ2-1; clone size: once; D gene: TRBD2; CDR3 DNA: TGTGCCAGCAGCCCAGATAATCTAGCGGGGAGCTCCTACAATGAGCAGTTCTTC; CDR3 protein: CASSPDNLAGSSYNEQFF
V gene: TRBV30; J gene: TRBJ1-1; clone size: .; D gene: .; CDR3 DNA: TGTGCCTGGAGTGTTTCTACGAACACTGAAGCTTTCTTT; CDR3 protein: CAWSVSTNTEAFF
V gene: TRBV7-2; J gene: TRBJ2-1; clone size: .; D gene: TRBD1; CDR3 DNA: TGTGCCAGCAGCCCGCGCGGACAGGGCGGTGGTAGGAATGAGCAGTTCTTC; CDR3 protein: CASSPRGQGGGRNEQFF
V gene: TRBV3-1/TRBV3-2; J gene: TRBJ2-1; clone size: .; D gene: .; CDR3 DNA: TGTGCCAGCAGCCAAGATTTAGCAACTACTGAGCAGTTCTTC; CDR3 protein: CASSQDLATTEQFF
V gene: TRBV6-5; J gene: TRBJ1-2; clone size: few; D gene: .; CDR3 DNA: TGTGCCAGCAGTCTATGGGGCGTTTATGGCTACACCTTC; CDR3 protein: CASSLWGVYGYTF
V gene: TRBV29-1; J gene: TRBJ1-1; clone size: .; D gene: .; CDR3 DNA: TGCAGCGGGACAGAGAGGATGAACACTGAAGCTTTCTTT; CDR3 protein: CSGTERMNTEAFF
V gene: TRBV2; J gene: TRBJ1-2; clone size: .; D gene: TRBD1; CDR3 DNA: TGTGCCAGCAGTCGATCCACAGGGGGAGGAGGCTACACCTTC; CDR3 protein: CASSRSTGGGGYTF
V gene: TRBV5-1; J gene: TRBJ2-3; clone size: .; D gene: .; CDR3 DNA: TGCGCCAGCAGCTTGGGTAGCACTAGTCAGGCAGATACGCAGTATTTT; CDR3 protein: CASSLGSTSQADTQYF
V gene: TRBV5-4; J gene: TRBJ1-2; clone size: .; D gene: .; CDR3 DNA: TGTGCCAGCAGCTTGGACACCAACTATGGCTACACCTTC; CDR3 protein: CASSLDTNYGYTF
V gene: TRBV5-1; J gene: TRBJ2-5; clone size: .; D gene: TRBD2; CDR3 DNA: TGCGCCAGCTCACGGGGACTAGCGGAAGAGACCCAGTACTTC; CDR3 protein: CASSRGLAEETQYF
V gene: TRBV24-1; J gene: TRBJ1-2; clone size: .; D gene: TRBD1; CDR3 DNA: TGTGCCACCAGTGACAAAAGACCCCGGGACAGTTCCCCAGACTATGGCTACACCTTC; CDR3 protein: CATSDKRPRDSSPDYGYTF
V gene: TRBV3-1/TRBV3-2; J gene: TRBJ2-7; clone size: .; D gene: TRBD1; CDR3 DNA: TGTGCCAGCAGCCAAGCGTGGACAGGGTCCTACGAGCAGTACTTC; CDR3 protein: CASSQAWTGSYEQYF
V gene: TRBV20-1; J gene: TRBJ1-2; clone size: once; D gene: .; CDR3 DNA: TGCAGTGCCCTGACAGCCTATGGCTACACCTTC; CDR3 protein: CSALTAYGYTF
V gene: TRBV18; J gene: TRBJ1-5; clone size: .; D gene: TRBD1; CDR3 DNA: TGTGCCAGCTCAGCCTGGACAGGCGGTAAATATCAGCCCCAGCATTTT; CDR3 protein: CASSAWTGGKYQPQHF